The TCR beta chain under discussion was sequenced for a study of spatial heterogeneity in lung cancer. Study-wide context: Each unique TCR and UMI combination was seen more than ten times on average in raw reads.

This clonotype was found many times. Time point denoted: sample taken at primary tumor resection. Unsorted whole RNA from tumor, nontumor lung or frozen PBMC underwent sequencing. TCRdb re-derived calls from the 5' RACE reads in MiXCR, one entry per CDR3 protein. The table lists around 60,000 distinct CDR3 sequences, approximately 8.9% of them singletons. V was pared by 0 bases and J by 7 bases, with 10 bases between. The germline V gene encodes CDR1 SGHRS and CDR2 YFSETQ. The CDR3 length is 14 residues. The V and J genes are TRBV5-1 and TRBJ1-4; no firm D call. Sequenced here: PBMCs, sampled at surgery. This TCR was recovered from a female donor with early-stage non-small cell lung cancer. CDR3 sequence reads: CASSLAAGFEKLFF. DNA for the CDR3: TGCGCCAGCAGCTTGGCTGCGGGCTTTGAAAAACTGTTTTTT.